The T cell receptor beta chain described here comes from a study of regulatory T cells in long-lasting Graves disease. About the research overall: Less than 3 months of antithyroid drugs had been taken by newly diagnosed Graves' patients. Broader study findings: Persistent patients had a count of shared public clonotypes (approximately 2,700) that exceeded that of new patients (approximately 1,000). Persistent disease was characterized by preferential usage of TRBV28, TRBJ1-2 and TRBJ2-5.

The CDR3 totals 14 residues. Germline V CDR1 and CDR2: KGHSH, LQKENI. V shed 3 bases and J 7 bases; nucleotides not matched to a gene: 2. This clonotype was picked up a small number of times. Its antigen remains unidentified. Arm-PCR of CDR3 regions with iRepertoire HTBI primers generated TCR beta libraries. One entry per CDR3 protein results from TCRdb running MiXCR on the multiplex PCR reads. The repertoire holds fewer than 500,000 distinct CDR3 sequences, with roughly 15% as singletons. Time point reported: newly diagnosed GD, antithyroid drugs for less than 3 months. Generation of the TCR library employed RNA extracted from PBMCs. These data are also associated with another study on T cells in Graves' hyperthyroidism and ophthalmopathy.

This clonotype was obtained from a man aged 40-50 years with Graves disease. The sample consisted of peripheral blood mononuclear cells (PBMCs), taken at new diagnosis, from a patient treated with antithyroid drugs. The chain combines TRBV18 with TRBJ1-6, with 8 nucleotides matching TRBD1. CDR3 nucleotide sequence: TGTGCCAGCTCACCGGACAGGGCCAATTCACCCCTCCACTTT. Its translation is CASSPDRANSPLHF.